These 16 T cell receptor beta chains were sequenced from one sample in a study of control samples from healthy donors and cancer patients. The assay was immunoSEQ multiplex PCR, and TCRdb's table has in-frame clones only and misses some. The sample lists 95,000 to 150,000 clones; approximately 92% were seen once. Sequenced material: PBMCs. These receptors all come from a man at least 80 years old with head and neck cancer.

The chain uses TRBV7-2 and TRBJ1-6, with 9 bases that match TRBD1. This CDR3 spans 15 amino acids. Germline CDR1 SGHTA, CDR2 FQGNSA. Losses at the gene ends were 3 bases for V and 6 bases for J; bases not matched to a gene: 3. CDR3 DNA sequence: TGTGCCAGCAGCTTGGACAGGGGCTCTAATTCACCCCTCCACTTT. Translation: CASSLDRGSNSPLHF.

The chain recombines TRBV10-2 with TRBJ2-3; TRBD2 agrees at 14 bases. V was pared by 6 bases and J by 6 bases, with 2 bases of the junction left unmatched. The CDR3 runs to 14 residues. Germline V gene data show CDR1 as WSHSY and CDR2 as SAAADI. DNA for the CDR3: TGCGCCAGCAGGACTAGCGGGAGGGCCGATACGCAGTATTTT. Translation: CASRTSGRADTQYF.

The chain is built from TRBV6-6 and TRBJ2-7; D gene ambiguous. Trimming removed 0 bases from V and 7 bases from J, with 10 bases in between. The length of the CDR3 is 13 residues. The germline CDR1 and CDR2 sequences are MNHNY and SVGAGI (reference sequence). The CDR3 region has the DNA TGTGCCAGCAGTTACTCGAATCGAAGGGAGCAGTACTTC. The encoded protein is CASSYSNRREQYF.

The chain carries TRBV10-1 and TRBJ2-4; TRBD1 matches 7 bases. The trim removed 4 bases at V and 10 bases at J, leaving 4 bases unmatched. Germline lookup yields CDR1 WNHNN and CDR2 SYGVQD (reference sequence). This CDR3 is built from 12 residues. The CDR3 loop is CASSARDSIQYF. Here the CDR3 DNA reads TGCGCCAGCAGTGCAAGGGACAGTATTCAGTACTTC.

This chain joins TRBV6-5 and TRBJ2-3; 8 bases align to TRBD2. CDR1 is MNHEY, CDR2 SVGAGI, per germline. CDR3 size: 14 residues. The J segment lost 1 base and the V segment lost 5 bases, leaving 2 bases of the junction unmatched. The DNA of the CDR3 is TGTGCCAGCAGTATTAGCGGGGGCACAGATACGCAGTATTTT. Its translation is CASSISGGTDTQYF.

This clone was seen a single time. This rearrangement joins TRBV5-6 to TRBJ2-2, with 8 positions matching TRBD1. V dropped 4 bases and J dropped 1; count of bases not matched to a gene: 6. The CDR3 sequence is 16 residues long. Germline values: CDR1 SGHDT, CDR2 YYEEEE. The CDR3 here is CASSRWTGLNTGELFF. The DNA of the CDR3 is TGTGCCAGCAGCAGATGGACAGGGCTGAACACCGGGGAGCTGTTTTTT.

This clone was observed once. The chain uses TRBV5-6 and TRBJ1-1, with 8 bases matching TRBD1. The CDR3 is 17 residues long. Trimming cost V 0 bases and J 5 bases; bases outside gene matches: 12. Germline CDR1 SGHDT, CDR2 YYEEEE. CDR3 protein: CASSLETGAGVWTEAFF. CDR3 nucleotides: TGTGCCAGCAGCTTGGAGACAGGGGCGGGCGTATGGACTGAAGCTTTCTTT.

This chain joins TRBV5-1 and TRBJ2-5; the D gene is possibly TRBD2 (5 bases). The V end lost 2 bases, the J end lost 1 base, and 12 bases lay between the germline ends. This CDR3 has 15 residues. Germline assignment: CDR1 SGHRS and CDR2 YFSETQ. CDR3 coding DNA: TGCGCCAGCAGCTTCCTTGTGGGAGCCCAAGAGACCCAGTACTTC. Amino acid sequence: CASSFLVGAQETQYF.

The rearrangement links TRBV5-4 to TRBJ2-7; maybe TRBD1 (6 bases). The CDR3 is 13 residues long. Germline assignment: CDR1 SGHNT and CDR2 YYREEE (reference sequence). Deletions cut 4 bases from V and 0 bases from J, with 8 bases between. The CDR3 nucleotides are TGTGCCAGCAGCACAGGGATCTCCTACGAGCAGTACTTC. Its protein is CASSTGISYEQYF.

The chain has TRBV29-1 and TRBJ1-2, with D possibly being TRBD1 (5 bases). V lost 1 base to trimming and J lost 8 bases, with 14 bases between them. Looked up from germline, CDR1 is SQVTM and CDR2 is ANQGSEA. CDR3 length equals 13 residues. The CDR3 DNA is TGCAGCGTTGAAGTGGGGGGTGGGGAAGGCTACACCTTC. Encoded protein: CSVEVGGGEGYTF.

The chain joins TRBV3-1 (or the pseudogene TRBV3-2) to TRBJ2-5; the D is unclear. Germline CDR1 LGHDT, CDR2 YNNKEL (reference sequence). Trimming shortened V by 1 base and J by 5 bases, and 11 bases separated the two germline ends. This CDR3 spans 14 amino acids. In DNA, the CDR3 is TGTGCCAGCAGCCAAGCCCGGACCTGGGAGACCCAGTACTTC. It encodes CASSQARTWETQYF.

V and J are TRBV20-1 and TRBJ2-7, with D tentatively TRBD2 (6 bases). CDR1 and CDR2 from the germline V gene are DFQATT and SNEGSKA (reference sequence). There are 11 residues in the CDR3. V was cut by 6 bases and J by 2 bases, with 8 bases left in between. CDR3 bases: TGCAGTGCCGGGAGAGCCTACGAGCAGTACTTC. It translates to CSAGRAYEQYF.

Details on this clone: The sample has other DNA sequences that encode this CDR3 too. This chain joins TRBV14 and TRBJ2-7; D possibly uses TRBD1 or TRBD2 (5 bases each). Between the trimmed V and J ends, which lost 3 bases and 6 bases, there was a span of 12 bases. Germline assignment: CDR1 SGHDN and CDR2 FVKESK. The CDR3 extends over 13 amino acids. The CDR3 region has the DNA TGTGCCAGCAGCCAGGGGTCGAGGGGCGAGCAGTACTTC. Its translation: CASSQGSRGEQYF.

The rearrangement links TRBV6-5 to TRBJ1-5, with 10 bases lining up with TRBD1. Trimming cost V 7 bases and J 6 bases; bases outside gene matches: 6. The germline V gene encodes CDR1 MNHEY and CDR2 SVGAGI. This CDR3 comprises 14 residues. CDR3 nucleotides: TGTGCCAGCATAGGGACAGGGGCCGGTCAGCCCCAGCATTTT. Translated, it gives CASIGTGAGQPQHF.

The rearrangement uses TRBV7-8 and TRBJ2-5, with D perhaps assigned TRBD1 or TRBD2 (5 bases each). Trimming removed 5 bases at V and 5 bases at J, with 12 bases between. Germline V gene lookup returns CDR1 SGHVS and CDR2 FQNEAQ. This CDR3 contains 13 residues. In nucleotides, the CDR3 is TGTGCCAGCAGCCCGGGACCGGGGGAGACCCAGTACTTC. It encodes CASSPGPGETQYF.

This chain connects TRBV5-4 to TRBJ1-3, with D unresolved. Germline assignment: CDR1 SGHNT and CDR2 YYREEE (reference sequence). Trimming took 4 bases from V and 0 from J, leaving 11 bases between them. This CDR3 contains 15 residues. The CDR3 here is CASSAGAVSGNTIYF. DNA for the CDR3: TGTGCCAGCAGCGCGGGAGCAGTCTCTGGAAACACCATATATTTT.